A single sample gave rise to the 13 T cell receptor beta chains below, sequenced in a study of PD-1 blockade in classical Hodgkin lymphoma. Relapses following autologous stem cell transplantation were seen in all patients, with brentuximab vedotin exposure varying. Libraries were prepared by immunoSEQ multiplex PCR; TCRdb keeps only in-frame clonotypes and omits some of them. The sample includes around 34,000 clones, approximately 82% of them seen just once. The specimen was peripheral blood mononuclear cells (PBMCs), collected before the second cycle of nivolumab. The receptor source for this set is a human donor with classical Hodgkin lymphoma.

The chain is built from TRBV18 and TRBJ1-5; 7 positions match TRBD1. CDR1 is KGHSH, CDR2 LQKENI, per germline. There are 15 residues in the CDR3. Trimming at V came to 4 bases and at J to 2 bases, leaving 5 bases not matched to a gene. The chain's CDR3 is CASSRPGQGNQPQHF. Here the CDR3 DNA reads TGTGCCAGCTCACGCCCCGGACAGGGCAATCAGCCCCAGCATTTT.

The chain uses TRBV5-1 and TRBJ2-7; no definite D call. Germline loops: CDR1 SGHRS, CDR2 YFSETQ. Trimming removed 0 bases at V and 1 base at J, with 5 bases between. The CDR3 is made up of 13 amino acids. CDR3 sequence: CASSLDLSYEQYF. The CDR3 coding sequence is TGCGCCAGCAGCTTGGATCTATCCTACGAGCAGTACTTC.

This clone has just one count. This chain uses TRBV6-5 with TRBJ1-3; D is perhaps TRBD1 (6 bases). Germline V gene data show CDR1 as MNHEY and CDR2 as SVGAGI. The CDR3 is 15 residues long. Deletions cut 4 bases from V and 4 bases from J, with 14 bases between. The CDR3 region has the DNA TGTGCCAGCAGTTCCCCTGGGGGGCCCGGAAACACCATATATTTT. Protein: CASSSPGGPGNTIYF.

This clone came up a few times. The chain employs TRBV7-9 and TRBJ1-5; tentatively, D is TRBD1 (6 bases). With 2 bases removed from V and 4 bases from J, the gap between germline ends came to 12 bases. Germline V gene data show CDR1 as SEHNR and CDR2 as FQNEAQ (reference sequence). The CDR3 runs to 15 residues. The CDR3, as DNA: TGTGCCAGCAGCTTAACTGAGGGGGGGAATCAGCCCCAGCATTTT. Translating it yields CASSLTEGGNQPQHF.

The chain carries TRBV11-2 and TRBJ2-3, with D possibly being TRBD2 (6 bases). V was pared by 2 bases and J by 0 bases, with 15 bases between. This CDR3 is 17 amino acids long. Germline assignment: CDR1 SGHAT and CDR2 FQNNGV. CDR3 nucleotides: TGTGCCAGCAGCTTATCCCCCGGGACTTGGAGCACAGATACGCAGTATTTT. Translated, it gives CASSLSPGTWSTDTQYF. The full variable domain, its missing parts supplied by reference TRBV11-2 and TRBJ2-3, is EAGVAQSPRYKIIEKRQSVAFWCNPISGHATLYWYQQILGQGPKLLIQFQNNGVVDDSQLPKDRFSAERLKGVDSTLKIQPAKLEDSAVYLCASSLSPGTWSTDTQYFGPGTRLTVL.

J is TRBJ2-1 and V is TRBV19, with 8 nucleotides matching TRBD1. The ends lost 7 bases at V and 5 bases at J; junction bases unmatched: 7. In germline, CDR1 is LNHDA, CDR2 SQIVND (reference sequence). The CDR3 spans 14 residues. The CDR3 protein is CASTTDRADNEQFF. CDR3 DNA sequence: TGTGCCAGTACGACGGACAGGGCTGACAATGAGCAGTTCTTC.

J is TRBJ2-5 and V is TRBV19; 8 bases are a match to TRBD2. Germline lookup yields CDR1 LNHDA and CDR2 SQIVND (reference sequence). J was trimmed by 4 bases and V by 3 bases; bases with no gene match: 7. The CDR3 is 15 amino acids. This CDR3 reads CASSMSRAGGETQYF. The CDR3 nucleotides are TGTGCCAGTAGTATGTCCCGGGCGGGGGGAGAGACCCAGTACTTC.

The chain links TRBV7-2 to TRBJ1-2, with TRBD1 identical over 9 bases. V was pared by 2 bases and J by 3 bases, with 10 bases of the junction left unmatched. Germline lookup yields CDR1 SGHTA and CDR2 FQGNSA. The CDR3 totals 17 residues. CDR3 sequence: CASSLRETGTGHYGYTF. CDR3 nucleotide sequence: TGTGCCAGCAGCTTACGTGAAACCGGGACAGGGCACTATGGCTACACCTTC.

CDR3 DNA: TGCGCCAGCAGCTCTCCCGACTCCACAGATACGCAGTATTTT. Protein: CASSSPDSTDTQYF. The rearrangement uses TRBV5-1 and TRBJ2-3; D is unclear. The CDR3 sequence is 14 residues long. Per the germline V gene, CDR1 is SGHRS and CDR2 is YFSETQ. V shed 3 bases and J shed 2 bases, with 10 bases lying between them.

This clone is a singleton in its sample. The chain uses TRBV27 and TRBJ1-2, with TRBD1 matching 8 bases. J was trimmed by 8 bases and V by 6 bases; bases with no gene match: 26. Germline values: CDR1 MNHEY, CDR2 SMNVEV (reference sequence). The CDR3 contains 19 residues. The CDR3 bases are TGTGCCAGCAGAAATGGAGTGTCAAGGACAGGGCACCCCTTTGGAGGCTACACCTTC. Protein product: CASRNGVSRTGHPFGGYTF.

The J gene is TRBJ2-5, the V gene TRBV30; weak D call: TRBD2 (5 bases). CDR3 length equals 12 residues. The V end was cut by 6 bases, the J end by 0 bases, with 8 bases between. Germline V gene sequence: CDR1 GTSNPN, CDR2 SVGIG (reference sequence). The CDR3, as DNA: TGTGCCTGCGGGAATTACCAAGAGACCCAGTACTTC. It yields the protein CACGNYQETQYF.

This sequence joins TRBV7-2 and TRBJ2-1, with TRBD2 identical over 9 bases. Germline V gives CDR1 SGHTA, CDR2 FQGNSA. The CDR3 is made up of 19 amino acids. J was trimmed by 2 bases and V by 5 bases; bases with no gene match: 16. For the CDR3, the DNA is TGTGCCAGCAGCGGTTTGGGCGGGGGGGCAAAGGGCACCTACAATGAGCAGTTCTTC. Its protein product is CASSGLGGGAKGTYNEQFF.

CDR3 sequence (DNA): TGCAGCGTTGTCCCCGGACAGGGACGGGCCCCAGGGGGCTACACCTTC. Its protein product is CSVVPGQGRAPGGYTF. The rearrangement joins TRBV29-1 to TRBJ1-2; TRBD1 matches at 8 bases. The V gene end was trimmed by 4 bases and the J gene end by 8 bases; junction bases not matched to a gene: 18. CDR3 length: 16 amino acids. The germline V gene has CDR1 SQVTM and CDR2 ANQGSEA.